These 22 T cell receptor beta chains share one sample of origin, sequenced in a study of T cell responses to AZD1222 COVID-19 vaccine (dated by TCRdb to 2020 to 2022). The receptor library was made with the immunoSEQ multiplex PCR assay. TCRdb carries this immuneACCESS record with in-frame sequences only. Its versions omit some clonotypes, under half of them owing to an unresolved V gene in the studies checked, with the rest unexplained. The sample table records more than 150,000 clones; under 95% of these occur just once. 1.3% of the sample belongs to the ten largest clones. The sample's time point label, decoded: about 28 days (+/-7) after the second vaccine dose. The sample here was peripheral blood, taken 28 days after the second AZD1222 dose. The receptors stem from an adult who received the AZD1222 COVID-19 vaccine.

The chain has TRBV19 and TRBJ2-6, with D unclear. CDR3 length: 13 amino acids. The V and J ends lost 5 bases and 0 bases respectively, with 2 bases between them. Per the germline V gene, CDR1 is LNHDA and CDR2 is SQIVND (reference sequence). In DNA form, the CDR3 reads TGTGCCAGTAGTTCCTCTGGGGCCAACGTCCTGACTTTC. Its translation is CASSSSGANVLTF.

The V call is TRBV3-1 (or the pseudogene TRBV3-2), the J call TRBJ1-2; a possible D gene is TRBD1 (6 bases). This CDR3 has 15 residues. Trimming cost V 0 bases and J 7 bases, with 15 bases left between them. Germline CDR1 is LGHDT and CDR2 is YNNKEL (reference sequence). CDR3 in DNA: TGTGCCAGCAGCCAAGATCGGAGGGGGTTAGGTGGCTACACCTTC. Amino acid sequence: CASSQDRRGLGGYTF.

This sequence joins TRBV2 and TRBJ1-1; D is ambiguous. Germline loops: CDR1 SNHLY, CDR2 FYNNEI. The ends were cut back, 9 bases at V and 1 base at J, with 15 bases in the middle. This CDR3 has 14 residues. The CDR3 DNA reads as TGTGCCAGTACCGGGCGGACCTGGAACACTGAAGCTTTCTTT. Its translation is CASTGRTWNTEAFF.

This clone was found once. The chain links TRBV5-1 to TRBJ2-1, with 11 bases that match TRBD2. Trimming took 3 bases from V and 4 from J; bases not matched to a gene: 6. This CDR3 contains 16 residues. From germline, CDR1 is SGHRS and CDR2 YFSETQ. The CDR3 bases are TGCGCCAGCAGCTCCCTACTAGCGGGGGATTACAATGAGCAGTTCTTC. This codes for CASSSLLAGDYNEQFF.

The chain has TRBV20-1 and TRBJ1-1; D gene uncertain. Germline loops: CDR1 DFQATT, CDR2 SNEGSKA (reference sequence). The CDR3 is made up of 12 amino acids. Trimming pared 5 bases from V and 0 bases from J, leaving 7 bases between. CDR3 loop: CSACDLNTEAFF. DNA for the CDR3: TGCAGTGCTTGTGATTTGAACACTGAAGCTTTCTTT.

The gene calls are TRBV2 and TRBJ1-5, with D tentatively TRBD1 (6 bases). V was trimmed by 8 bases and J by 0 bases, leaving 8 bases between them. This CDR3 is built from 13 residues. The V gene's germline CDR1 is SNHLY and CDR2 FYNNEI. CDR3 in DNA: TGTGCCAGCCACAGGGATAGCAATCAGCCCCAGCATTTT. It codes for CASHRDSNQPQHF.

The gene calls are TRBV13 and TRBJ2-1; 15 bases are a match to TRBD2. The germline V gene encodes CDR1 PRHDT and CDR2 FYEKMQ (reference sequence). With 6 bases clipped from V and 10 bases from J, the junction kept 7 bases outside the gene matches. This CDR3 is 15 amino acids long. This CDR3 is CASRVGLAGGHEQFF. The CDR3 DNA sequence: TGTGCCAGCAGAGTCGGACTAGCGGGAGGGCACGAGCAGTTCTTC.

V and J are TRBV4-1 and TRBJ1-2, with D tentatively TRBD1 (5 bases). This CDR3 is built from 15 residues. Trimming took 0 bases from V and 5 from J, leaving 13 bases between them. CDR1 is MGHRA, CDR2 YSYEKL, per germline. The CDR3 nucleotides read TGCGCCAGCAGCCAAGATGGAGGGGTTGGATATGGCTACACCTTC. This translates into CASSQDGGVGYGYTF.

The chain recombines TRBV7-9 with TRBJ2-1; 13 bases line up with TRBD2. This CDR3 region has 17 residues. Unmatched junction bases numbered 4, after V lost 5 bases and J lost 0 bases. The V gene's germline CDR1 is SEHNR and CDR2 FQNEAQ (reference sequence). Written as DNA, the CDR3 is TGTGCCAGCAGCCCCCGACTAGCGGGGGGCTCCTACAATGAGCAGTTCTTC. It specifies CASSPRLAGGSYNEQFF.

CDR3: CASSSPTGGGTDTQYF. The CDR3 DNA is TGTGCCAGCAGCTCCCCGACAGGGGGAGGCACAGATACGCAGTATTTT. This chain connects TRBV7-2 to TRBJ2-3; the match to TRBD1 covers 9 bases. The germline V gene encodes CDR1 SGHTA and CDR2 FQGNSA. There are 16 residues in the CDR3. V was pared by 4 bases and J by 1 base, with 6 bases of the junction left unmatched.

This chain uses TRBV27 with TRBJ1-1, with D unresolved. Germline CDR1 is MNHEY and CDR2 is SMNVEV (reference sequence). V lost 3 bases to trimming and J lost 6 bases, with 11 bases between them. The length of the CDR3 is 13 residues. The CDR3 DNA is TGTGCCAGCAGTTTTGCGGGGTCGGCTGAAGCTTTCTTT. It yields the protein CASSFAGSAEAFF.

The chain employs TRBV11-3 and TRBJ1-5, with 8 bases lining up with TRBD1. This CDR3 has 15 amino acids. J was trimmed by 4 bases and V by 8 bases; bases with no gene match: 10. Germline-derived CDR1 and CDR2 are SGHNT and YENEEA. CDR3 residues: CASHTGGMGNQPQHF. CDR3 DNA: TGTGCCAGCCATACAGGGGGAATGGGGAATCAGCCCCAGCATTTT.

This chain links TRBV28 with TRBJ1-3, with a weak D call TRBD1 (6 bases). The germline gives CDR1 MDHEN, CDR2 SYDVKM. The CDR3 spans 14 residues. With 6 bases removed from V and 1 base from J, the gap between germline ends came to 10 bases. The CDR3 DNA reads TGTGCCAGCAGAGAGGGGGGGTCTGGAAACACCATATATTTT. It encodes CASREGGSGNTIYF.

The chain couples TRBV5-1 to TRBJ2-6, with D maybe TRBD2 (5 bases). The CDR3 is 15 amino acids. Trimming pared 0 bases from V and 2 bases from J, leaving 6 bases between. Per the germline V gene, CDR1 is SGHRS and CDR2 is YFSETQ. In nucleotides, the CDR3 is TGCGCCAGCAGCTTGGGAGGGACTGGGGCCAACGTCCTGACTTTC. Translation gives CASSLGGTGANVLTF.

This chain connects TRBV6-5 to TRBJ2-6; the D is unclear. V shed 8 bases and J shed 0 bases, with 8 bases lying between them. Germline lookup yields CDR1 MNHEY and CDR2 SVGAGI. CDR3 length: 14 residues. As DNA, the CDR3 is TGTGCCAGCTCTCTGGGCTCTGGGGCCAACGTCCTGACTTTC. This sequence encodes CASSLGSGANVLTF.

This chain joins TRBV7-8 and TRBJ2-7; 11 bases match TRBD2. The germline gives CDR1 SGHVS, CDR2 FQNEAQ. The CDR3 covers 16 residues. V was pared by 4 bases and J by 2 bases, with 7 bases of the junction left unmatched. CDR3 in amino acids: CASSSSTSGSPYEQYF. The DNA for the CDR3 is TGTGCCAGCAGCTCGTCCACTAGCGGGAGCCCCTACGAGCAGTACTTC.

The chain couples TRBV7-2 to TRBJ2-1, with 9 bases aligning to TRBD2. Germline V CDR1 and CDR2: SGHTA, FQGNSA. With 6 bases clipped from V and 4 bases from J, the junction kept 7 bases outside the gene matches. The CDR3 is 15 residues long. The DNA for the CDR3 is TGTGCCAGCAGTCCAGGGACTAGCCCGTACAATGAGCAGTTCTTC. It specifies CASSPGTSPYNEQFF.

J is TRBJ1-2 and V is TRBV24-1, with a possible D match to TRBD1 (5 bases). Germline V CDR1 and CDR2: KGHDR, SFDVKD. The CDR3 runs to 12 residues. V lost 2 bases and J 12 bases, leaving 12 bases between the germline ends. DNA for the CDR3: TGTGCCACCAGTGATTCTACAGGATCCCACACCTTC. This gives the protein CATSDSTGSHTF.

The rearrangement links TRBV5-4 to TRBJ2-7; 10 bases line up with TRBD1. V was pared by 5 bases and J by 3 bases, with 5 bases of the junction left unmatched. The V gene's germline CDR1 is SGHNT and CDR2 YYREEE (reference sequence). The CDR3 totals 14 residues. CDR3 bases: TGTGCCAGCAGTTTTCGGGACAGGGGCTACGAGCAGTACTTC. Its translation: CASSFRDRGYEQYF.

This chain joins TRBV6-5 and TRBJ2-7; tentatively, D is TRBD2 (7 bases). Trimming removed 7 bases from V and 7 bases from J, with 20 bases in between. The germline CDR1 and CDR2 sequences are MNHEY and SVGAGI. This CDR3 region has 14 residues. CDR3 residues: CASTLGGGHREQYF. The CDR3 coding sequence is TGTGCCAGCACCTTGGGAGGGGGACATCGAGAGCAGTACTTC.

The chain employs TRBV2 and TRBJ2-5; TRBD2 matches at 11 bases. This CDR3 spans 16 amino acids. The germline CDR1 and CDR2 sequences are SNHLY and FYNNEI. The V segment lost 4 bases and the J segment 4 bases; nucleotides outside the gene matches: 8. DNA for the CDR3: TGTGCCAGCAGTGGACTTAGCGGGGGGGCCCCAGAGACCCAGTACTTC. It encodes CASSGLSGGAPETQYF. The full variable domain, in which reference TRBV2 and TRBJ2-5 provide the parts outside the CDR3, is EPEVTQTPSHQVTQMGQEVILRCVPISNHLYFYWYRQILGQKVEFLVSFYNNEISEKSEIFDDQFSVERPDGSNFTLKIRSTKLEDSAMYFCASSGLSGGAPETQYFGPGTRLLVL.

V usage is TRBV30 and J usage is TRBJ1-2; TRBD1 matches at 8 bases. Germline-derived CDR1 and CDR2 are GTSNPN and SVGIG (reference sequence). The J segment lost 0 bases and the V segment lost 2 bases, leaving 5 bases of the junction unmatched. CDR3 length: 15 residues. The CDR3 bases are TGTGCCTGGAGTACCCGGACAGGGTCTAACTATGGCTACACCTTC. Its protein product is CAWSTRTGSNYGYTF.